This T cell receptor beta chain was obtained from a study of blood T cell repertoires in COVID-19. V dropped 4 bases and J dropped 2 bases, with 9 bases sitting between them. The CDR3 has 14 amino acids. Germline assignment: CDR1 ENHRY and CDR2 SYGVKD. The protocol was immunoSEQ multiplex PCR, while the TCRdb copy is restricted to in-frame clones and leaves out a portion. Found here are approximately 86,000 clones, approximately 86% of them singletons; the top ten hold nearly 3.5%. The V call is TRBV10-3, the J call TRBJ1-5, with D unresolved. This TCR derives from a man aged 45-65 years with acute or convalescent COVID-19. The sequencing input was peripheral blood. CDR3 coding DNA: TGTGCCATCAGTGTGGAGGGCGGCAATCAGCCCCAGCATTTT. Translating it yields CAISVEGGNQPQHF.